These T cell receptor beta chains were read from a single sample in a study of graft-versus-host responses after intestinal transplantation. Assay: immunoSEQ multiplex PCR; the TCRdb copy retains only in-frame clones and omits some. This table has around 6,600 clones, around 22% appearing once. This material consisted of alloreactive CD8+ T cells from a mixed lymphocyte reaction culture, taken before transplantation. All receptors derive from a human patient who was an organ donor for intestinal transplantation. Both conserved end residues are part of each CDR3. The D gene is left open where the match is weak. Expanded clones are given a class, and other clones once, few, many or no size at all.

TRBD2 | TRBJ2-5 | few | TRBV6-6 | CASSLLAGAMETQYF | TGTGCCAGCAGTCTCCTAGCGGGAGCAATGGAGACCCAGTACTTC
. | TRBJ2-7 | medium-sized | TRBV28 | CASRNSYEQYF | TGTGCCAGCAGAAACTCCTACGAGCAGTACTTC
. | TRBJ2-1 | . | TRBV5-4 | CVSSLVSYNEQFF | TGTGTCAGCAGCTTGGTGTCCTACAATGAGCAGTTCTTC
. | TRBJ2-4 | . | TRBV11-2 | CASSNSGLAKNIQYF | TGTGCCAGCAGCAACAGCGGGTTAGCCAAAAACATTCAGTACTTC
. | TRBJ1-1 | once | TRBV27 | CASSPMGVNTEAFF | TGTGCCAGCAGCCCGATGGGGGTGAACACTGAAGCTTTCTTT
TRBD2 | TRBJ2-7 | . | TRBV6-6 | CASSYPGGTIYEQYF | TGTGCCAGCAGTTACCCCGGCGGGACTATCTACGAGCAGTACTTC
. | TRBJ2-5 | . | TRBV7-5 | CASNNVPGETQYF | TGTGCCAGCAACAATGTCCCGGGGGAGACCCAGTACTTC
TRBD2 | TRBJ2-3 | . | TRBV7-6 | CASSLAGGTDTQYF | TGTGCCAGCAGCTTAGCGGGAGGGACAGATACGCAGTATTTT
. | TRBJ2-1 | . | TRBV7-9 | CASSPSGTIDYNEQFF | TGTGCCAGCAGCCCCTCCGGGACAATCGACTACAATGAGCAGTTCTTC
. | TRBJ1-5 | . | TRBV6-1 | CASSEVQIWLNQPQHF | TGTGCCAGCAGTGAAGTTCAAATTTGGTTAAATCAGCCCCAGCATTTT
. | TRBJ2-5 | . | TRBV4-2 | CASSQEALETQYF | TGTGCCAGCAGCCAAGAGGCCTTAGAGACCCAGTACTTC
. | TRBJ2-1 | few | TRBV4-1 | CASSQVGEGEQFF | TGTGCCAGCAGCCAAGTGGGGGAAGGTGAGCAGTTCTTC
. | TRBJ2-7 | medium-sized | TRBV27 | CASSLYPPSPYEQYF | TGTGCCAGCAGTTTATACCCCCCGAGTCCCTACGAGCAGTACTTC
. | TRBJ2-1 | few | TRBV7-9 | CASSLRIGYEQFF | TGTGCCAGCAGCTTAAGAATAGGGTATGAGCAGTTCTTC
. | TRBJ2-7 | . | TRBV11-3 | CASSIPPGVRYEQYF | TGTGCCAGCAGTATCCCCCCGGGCGTGCGGTACGAGCAGTACTTC
TRBD2 | TRBJ2-1 | few | TRBV19 | CASSRDSISGRAGLPLYNEQFF | TGTGCCAGTAGTCGAGACAGCATTAGCGGGAGGGCCGGGTTGCCCCTCTACAATGAGCAGTTCTTC
TRBD2 | TRBJ2-7 | medium-sized | TRBV19 | CASRPRTSGPYEQYF | TGTGCCAGTAGGCCCCGGACTAGCGGGCCCTACGAGCAGTACTTC
TRBD1 | TRBJ2-7 | once | TRBV9 | CASSVAAGGSYEQYF | TGTGCCAGCAGCGTAGCGGCAGGGGGCTCCTACGAGCAGTACTTC
. | TRBJ1-5 | . | TRBV19 | CASSIGNDSNQPQHF | TGTGCCAGTAGTATAGGGAATGATAGCAATCAGCCCCAGCATTTT
. | TRBJ2-3 | . | TRBV11-2 | CASRGNTDTQYF | TGTGCCAGTAGGGGGAACACAGATACGCAGTATTTT
. | TRBJ2-5 | . | TRBV7-2 | CASSPRRHETQYF | TGTGCCAGCAGCCCCCGCCGGCACGAGACCCAGTACTTC
TRBD1 | TRBJ1-2 | . | TRBV6-5 | CASSRDRGVVDGYTF | TGTGCCAGCAGTAGGGACAGGGGGGTTGTTGATGGCTACACCTTC
. | TRBJ2-3 | once | TRBV10-1 | CASSELAALAQIRSIF | .
TRBD1 | TRBJ2-7 | . | TRBV5-4 | CASSQYAGQGYEQYF | TGCGCCAGCAGCCAATACGCGGGACAGGGCTACGAGCAGTACTTC
. | TRBJ2-7 | . | TRBV27 | CASSLSRGAYEQYF | TGTGCCAGCAGTTTATCCCGAGGAGCCTACGAGCAGTACTTC
TRBD2 | TRBJ2-3 | medium-sized | TRBV2 | CASSVPSGRGADTQYF | TGTGCCAGCAGTGTTCCCAGCGGGAGAGGGGCAGATACGCAGTATTTT
TRBD2 | TRBJ2-2 | . | TRBV9 | CASSGGLAGTGELFF | TGTGCCAGCAGCGGGGGACTAGCGGGCACCGGGGAGCTGTTTTTT
. | TRBJ1-1 | few | TRBV4-1 | CASSQDPGAGTEAFF | TGCGCCAGCAGCCAAGATCCCGGCGCAGGGACTGAAGCTTTCTTT
TRBD2 | TRBJ2-1 | few | TRBV4-1 | CASSRLAGGPNEQFF | TGCGCCAGCAGCCGACTAGCGGGAGGGCCAAATGAGCAGTTCTTC
. | TRBJ2-7 | few | TRBV6-5 | CASSYDPTSYEQYF | TGTGCCAGCAGTTACGACCCGACCTCCTACGAGCAGTACTTC
. | TRBJ2-1 | . | TRBV7-4 | CASSLATGHNEQFF | TGTGCCAGCAGTTTAGCGACAGGACACAATGAGCAGTTCTTC
. | TRBJ2-1 | few | TRBV4-3 | CASSQAFRVSYNEQFF | TGCGCCAGCAGCCAAGCATTCAGGGTTTCCTACAATGAGCAGTTCTTC
TRBD1 | TRBJ2-1 | medium-sized | TRBV7-3 | CASSLIGGPSDEQFF | TGTGCCAGCAGCTTAATAGGGGGCCCCAGCGATGAGCAGTTCTTC
. | TRBJ2-2 | few | TRBV7-3 | CASSLSPVNLYTGELFF | TGTGCCAGCAGCTTAAGTCCGGTAAACCTTTACACCGGGGAGCTGTTTTTT
TRBD2 | TRBJ2-7 | . | TRBV7-3 | CASRCRGAAGGEYEQYF | TGTGCCAGCCGCTGCCGGGGGGCGGCGGGAGGGGAGTACGAGCAGTACTTC
. | TRBJ1-5 | . | TRBV11-2 | CASSLVREEPQHF | TGTGCCAGCAGCTTAGTTCGGGAGGAGCCCCAGCATTTT
. | TRBJ1-6 | few | TRBV27 | CASSFSGPINSPLHF | TGTGCCAGCAGTTTCTCGGGACCGATTAATTCACCCCTCCACTTT
TRBD2 | TRBJ2-7 | . | TRBV4-3 | CASSQGVGLGAGYEQYF | TGCGCCAGCAGCCAAGGTGTGGGTTTGGGAGCGGGGTACGAGCAGTACTTC
. | TRBJ2-2 | . | TRBV6-8 | CASSYSSGVSGELFF | TGTGCCAGCAGTTACTCGTCGGGAGTCTCCGGGGAGCTGTTTTTT
. | TRBJ2-1 | . | TRBV28 | CASRTGAREQFF | TGTGCCAGCAGAACCGGGGCGAGGGAGCAGTTCTTC
. | TRBJ1-1 | . | TRBV19 | CASAGPNTEAFF | TGTGCCAGCGCAGGACCGAACACTGAAGCTTTCTTT
. | TRBJ2-1 | . | TRBV13 | CASSLTGLPYNEQFF | TGTGCCAGCAGCTTAACGGGGCTACCTTACAATGAGCAGTTCTTC
TRBD1 | TRBJ1-3 | . | TRBV28 | CASRETGAGNTIYF | TGTGCCAGCAGAGAAACAGGGGCCGGAAACACCATATATTTT
. | TRBJ1-5 | once | TRBV4-1 | CASSLGREGSNQPQHF | TGCGCCAGCAGCCTCGGTCGGGAGGGTAGCAATCAGCCCCAGCATTTT
. | TRBJ1-1 | few | TRBV5-1 | CASSTGHTNTEAFF | TGCGCCAGCAGCACGGGACACACGAACACTGAAGCTTTCTTT
TRBD2 | TRBJ2-1 | few | TRBV6-8 | CASSFGTSGYNEQFF | TGTGCCAGCAGTTTCGGGACTAGCGGGTACAATGAGCAGTTCTTC
. | TRBJ2-7 | few | TRBV5-4 | CASSFDPDEQYF | TGTGCCAGCAGCTTTGATCCTGACGAGCAGTACTTC
. | TRBJ1-5 | . | TRBV21-1 | CASTPCRQGRRQPQHF | TGTGCCAGCACCCCCTGTCGGCAGGGGAGGCGCCAGCCCCAGCATTTT
. | TRBJ2-7 | . | TRBV7-6 | CASSSGSGLTYEQYF | TGTGCCAGCAGCTCCGGTAGCGGACTAACCTACGAGCAGTACTTC
. | TRBJ2-1 | few | TRBV7-3 | CASSLTGSGWYNEQFF | TGTGCCAGCAGCTTAACCGGTAGCGGATGGTACAATGAGCAGTTCTTC
. | TRBJ2-1 | few | TRBV28 | CASTPRALYNEQFF | TGTGCCAGCACCCCCAGGGCCCTGTACAATGAGCAGTTCTTC
TRBD2 | TRBJ2-5 | once | TRBV27 | CASRLRLAGSETQYF | TGTGCCAGCAGACTAAGACTAGCGGGATCGGAGACCCAGTACTTC
TRBD1 | TRBJ1-1 | few | TRBV7-6 | CASSLGQGATEAFF | TGTGCCAGCAGCTTAGGACAGGGGGCCACTGAAGCTTTCTTT
TRBD2 | TRBJ2-3 | medium-sized | TRBV4-3 | CASSQGLAGEDTQYF | TGCGCCAGCAGCCAAGGACTAGCGGGAGAAGATACGCAGTATTTT
TRBD1 | TRBJ2-7 | few | TRBV11-2 | CASSLFPTRGRLYEQYF | TGTGCCAGCAGCTTATTCCCTACTAGGGGGCGTCTCTACGAGCAGTACTTC